This T cell receptor (beta chain) was profiled in a study of cytomegalovirus exposure and HLA in healthy donors (dated by TCRdb to about 2017). Turning to the overall study: According to an earlier analysis of 550 to 700 of the donors, some 180 million T cells yielded roughly 100 million unique TCR beta sequences and more than 250 Gb of sequence data. An early release that covered roughly 600 HLA-typed donors contained approximately 320 gigabases of sequencing data and tens of millions of unique TCR sequences. The genetic ancestry cluster associated with self-reported Caucasian donors included over 80% of the roughly 390 genotyped donors. The study aimed to test whether cataloging public T cell receptors could reveal signatures of past pathogen exposure. The study profiled the T cell repertoires of more than 500 subjects by immunosequencing and related them to cytomegalovirus serostatus. In addition to the first cohort of around 670 subjects, a separate validation cohort of 100 to 150 different subjects was used. The study combined high-throughput TCR immunosequencing, statistical association of individual TCRs with disease status, and machine learning to predict cytomegalovirus infection status. A later analysis re-examined previously published TCR beta repertoires from roughly 720 donors and added high-resolution HLA genotyping to investigate patterns of TCR occurrence. In the later analysis, no new phenotypic data were used to find candidate immune exposures; instead, reliance was placed on TCR beta sequences and their occurrence across donors. An earlier analysis of approximately 500 of the donors applied high-throughput TCR beta sequencing to assess whether each TCR beta V gene segment acted as functional or pseudogenic. Donor age, sex, ethnicity and CMV serostatus were collected together with the repertoire data. In a later genetic analysis, genome-wide SNP genotypes for about three fifths of the roughly 670 donors were used, and that subset was treated as a discovery cohort. Every repertoire in the discovery cohort had been generated on one and the same sequencing platform. Class I and class II HLA loci were covered by the typing at four-digit resolution. Typing coverage differed by locus: A, B, C, DRB1 and DQB1 were typed in roughly 629-640 donors, DQA1 in about 500, DPA1 in some 570, and DPB1 in just under 480. Roughly five DR-DQ haplotypes were handled as single units for association and clustering because linkage in the cohort was strong. Across some 400 genotyped donors of the cohort, an average of approximately 200,000 unique TCR beta nucleotide sequences per donor were sequenced, and about a sixth of those sequences were non-productive. Here is what the overall study found, with its caveats: In a later analysis, the rate of TCR association differed among HLA loci, with DRB1 alleles having the most associated TCRs and HLA-C alleles having the fewest. A cluster of highly shared sequence variants was judged likely to represent a technical artifact of the sequencing pipeline. Only TCR beta chains were sequenced in this cohort, and the absence of alpha or paired-chain data limited detectable features. A later genetic analysis reported fewer N-insertions in productive TCRs among donors in an Asian-associated ancestry cluster than the roughly 700-donor mean. Broadly in line with IMGT annotations, most TCR beta V segments showed up in productive rearrangements about 87% or about 30% of the time in an earlier analysis of 450 to 600 of the donors. When HLA alleles, especially DR and DQ, strongly co-occurred, TCR associations were difficult to assign to individual alleles. For the cohort, immune exposure information was limited to CMV serostatus. Because HLA typing was unavailable for some donors at each locus, only the typed subset was used in association tests. Cytomegalovirus status was reported to be diagnosed by the classifier with high specificity and sensitivity in both the original and validation cohorts. The authors suggested that the approach could potentially be extended to other disease states and immunological phenotypes. Most TCR sequences were seen in very few donors, while some public TCRs were found in many individuals. An association between a missense DCLRE1C variant and V-gene and J-gene trimming of TCR beta chains was found in a later genetic analysis and replicated in an independent cohort. In a later analysis, several top co-occurrence clusters were reported to appear linked to parvovirus B19, influenza, CMV and Epstein-Barr virus. A further reported finding was that TCR beta sequences accurately predicted the HLA-A and HLA-B alleles for most subjects in the first cohort. Some IMGT-functional V segments, including TRBV6-2 and TRBV6-3, could not be told apart with the 87-base-pair reads, so those segments were excluded. According to a later analysis, most CMV-associated TCR beta chains appeared to be HLA-restricted, and the HLA associations seemed to be driven largely by CMV exposure. The earlier analysis of 450 to 700 of the donors excluded about 16 rarely observed V segments, including chromosome 9 orphons, because counts were too low. In a later analysis, 15,000 to 20,000 TCR beta sequences were associated with specific HLA alleles at a false discovery rate of 0.05. A few of the identified cytomegalovirus-associated TCR beta chains were confirmed in vitro to be specific for cytomegalovirus antigens. A later analysis found that HLA-associated TCR beta chains were more clonally expanded and had lower generation probabilities than equally common non-associated chains. Sequencing depth was assumed to be roughly uniform across donors in the presence/absence analyses, though that assumption may not hold. A total of roughly 160 TCR beta chains were listed by the study as associated with cytomegalovirus. Linkage disequilibrium might explain the correlated functional status among segregating V segments, but an unknown experimental factor could not be excluded.

Libraries came from the immunoSEQ multiplex PCR assay. The multiplex PCR relied on a mix of 60 forward primers for TCR Vbeta segments and 13 reverse primers for TCR Jbeta segments. A multiplex PCR assay on genomic DNA amplified the CDR3 region of rearranged TCR beta genes. The amplified TCR beta libraries were sequenced on the Illumina HiSeq System as 87-base-pair reads. The study's own analysis went as follows. A later analysis tallied some 79 million unique TCR beta chains across the 600 to 700 repertoires, and approximately 12 million of those chains were shared by two or more donors. Raw reads were error-corrected and collapsed into unique sequences by a nearest-neighbor algorithm in which closely related sequences were merged to remove PCR and sequencing errors. To assign V, D and J gene segments, CDR3 sequences were aligned to IMGT reference sequences. Each retained sequence needed at least a six-nucleotide match to both a V gene segment and a J gene segment. A rearrangement counted as productive if the CDR3 had no stop codons and remained in frame with V and J, and every other rearrangement counted as non-productive. CDR3 was defined by IMGT convention, running from the second conserved V-encoded cysteine to the conserved J-encoded phenylalanine. The earlier analysis of about 610 of the donors excluded sequences that lacked an unambiguous match to a single V gene segment. An earlier analysis of 550 to 650 of the donors classified V segments as functional when productive rearrangements were above 56.7% and as segregating when the standard deviation between donors was above 5%. A statistical classification framework was developed to diagnose cytomegalovirus status using the catalog of TCR beta chain sequences. In a later analysis, TCR nucleotide sequences were compared against IMGT/GENE-DB human TR gene sequences so that V and J genes could be assigned. In a later analysis, CDR3 sequences and most-parsimonious VDJ recombination scenarios were assigned using the TCRdist pipeline. In a later analysis, each TCR beta chain was defined by its CDR3 amino acid sequence together with its V-gene family, and reads without a unique V-gene family were excluded. A later analysis removed 550 to 650 highly shared, low-generation-probability nucleotide sequences to deal with suspected cross-contamination and a sequencing artifact. In a later analysis, a clonal expansion index was calculated for each public chain from normalized within-repertoire ranks of inferred template counts. Generation probabilities in a later analysis came from a VDJ recombination model fitted to out-of-frame rearrangements, and those results were checked against IGoR. Hypergeometric tests were used in a later analysis to score TCR-TCR, TCR-HLA and TCR-CMV co-occurrence, with a repertoire-size bias correction applied to the TCR pairs. To estimate false discovery rates, a later analysis permuted the HLA or CMV assignments 20 times. A later analysis grouped co-occurring TCRs with DBSCAN, adding TCRdist sequence similarity when clustering within HLA-allele-positive subsets. Repertoires with fewer than 30,000 or more than 120,000 public chains, plus five repertoires with anomalous nucleotide sharing, were excluded from co-occurrence clustering. What TCRdb holds here is the immuneACCESS table cut down to in-frame rearrangements. Part of the clones is not present; checked against another copy, under half of the missing clones reflect an unresolved V gene, and the others are unexplained. V, J and clone size derive from that table, while D and trimming were established from the DNA sequence. For this sample there are fewer than 250,000 clones; 81% appear just once. Together, the top ten hold approximately 1.8% of the sample.

From its cysteine to its phenylalanine, the CDR3 spans 16 amino acids. The retained sequence is limited to the CDR3, 48 bases, with the frame set at the first base. V is shortened by 2 bases, J by 2 bases, and the region joining them spans 14 bases. The CDR1 and CDR2 encoded by the germline V gene are SNHLY and FYNNEI. In total, approximately 610 healthy bone marrow donors made up the cohort. At the time of sampling, every cohort member was nominally healthy, though immune exposures that went unrecorded were likely present. The donor was CMV seronegative and belonged to the group of 352 seronegative cohort members. A peripheral blood sample was collected from each donor, and TCR beta sequencing was performed on peripheral blood mononuclear cells. The Qiagen DNeasy Blood Extraction Kit was used to extract genomic DNA from the blood cell samples. This clone occurred once. The antigen this receptor binds is unknown. Nothing much larger sits one base from this clone, and base qualities are not available.

Sequenced: PBMCs. The V gene is TRBV2 and the J gene is TRBJ2-3; a tentative D match to TRBD2 spans 7 bases. The sequence derives from a man younger than 35 in good health and CMV-seronegative. The DNA is as follows: TGTGCCAGCAGTGAAATCGGGGGGCCGGTCACAGATACGCAGTATTTT. Its coded protein is CASSEIGGPVTDTQYF.